The clone carrying this TCR beta chain has a single count. Its antigen is currently unknown. In the PCR, 60 Vbeta and 13 Jbeta primers were used. The assay was immunoSEQ multiplex PCR, and TCRdb's table has in-frame clones only and misses some. The sample records about 150,000 clones, around 79% being singletons. The CDR3 totals 16 residues. J gave up 5 bases and V 3 bases, and 8 bases lay outside the gene matches. CDR1 SGHRS and CDR2 YFSETQ come from the germline V gene. The data belong to a study of cytomegalovirus exposure and HLA in healthy donors. Study observations and caveats: In presence/absence analyses, roughly uniform sequencing depth across donors was assumed. Later on, a genetic analysis was performed. It linked a missense variant in DCLRE1C with V- and J-gene trimming of TCR beta.

The genes are TRBV5-1 and TRBJ1-4; 9 bases map to TRBD1. The sequence was collected from a man aged 25 to 40 in good health and CMV-seropositive. The sequenced material came from PBMCs. The CDR3 DNA sequence: TGCGCCAGCAGCTCCGGGACAGGGCTATTAAATGAAAAACTGTTTTTT. This codes for CASSSGTGLLNEKLFF.